The rows below give T cell receptor beta chains drawn from one sample of a study of Graves' ophthalmopathy and Graves' hyperthyroidism. TCRdb reanalysed the multiplex PCR reads using MiXCR and keeps one entry per CDR3 protein. Among around 590,000 distinct CDR3 sequences listed, about two fifths were seen once. The sample was peripheral blood or thyroid tissue (not recorded which). These receptors originate from an adult man with Graves' hyperthyroidism. The CDR3 runs from the conserved cysteine through the conserved F or W. The D gene is left open where the match is weak. Size is omitted from some rows. Given values are once, few, many or a class for expanded clones.

TRBV28	many	TRBD1	TRBJ2-7	TGTGCCACCGCGGGACAGGGTCCCGAGCAGTACTTC	CATAGQGPEQYF
TRBV24-1	-	TRBD1	TRBJ1-2	TGTGCCACCAGTGACACCGGACAGGGGCATCATGGCTACACCTTC	CATSDTGQGHHGYTF
TRBV3-1	few	-	TRBJ2-7	TGTGCCAGCAGCCAAGGTGGGGGAGGAAGCTCCTACGAGCAGTACTTC	CASSQGGGGSSYEQYF
TRBV19	few	-	TRBJ2-2	TGTGCCAGTAGTAGGGCAGCCGGGGAGCTGTTTTTT	CASSRAAGELFF
TRBV7-2	-	-	TRBJ1-6	TGTGCCAGCAGCCCAGAGGGGATTTCACCCCTCCACTTT	CASSPEGISPLHF
TRBV7-9	-	TRBD1	TRBJ1-4	TGTGCCAGCAGCATTTACAGGGGGTATACTAATGAAAAACTGTTTTTT	CASSIYRGYTNEKLFF
TRBV29-1	-	TRBD1	TRBJ2-1	TGCAGCGTTCGGGACAGGGGGGACTACGAGCAGTTCTTC	CSVRDRGDYEQFF
TRBV20-1	-	-	TRBJ1-5	TGCAGTGCTAGTTCATCCGGGACGGTTTTAGATCAGCCCCAGCATTTT	CSASSSGTVLDQPQHF
TRBV9	many	-	TRBJ1-2	TGTGCCAGCAGCGCCAGGGCCGGCGGCTACACCTTC	CASSARAGGYTF
TRBV19	many	-	TRBJ2-2	TGTGCCGGCCGTGGGGGGTTTGACACCGGGGAGCTGTTTTTT	CAGRGGFDTGELFF
TRBV12-3/TRBV12-4	few	TRBD1	TRBJ2-2	TGTGCCAGCAGTTTAAAGGCAGGGGGCTGGTACACCGGGGAGCTGTTTTTT	CASSLKAGGWYTGELFF
TRBV7-3	-	-	TRBJ1-4	TGTGCCAGCAGCTTGCGGGGGAATGAAAAACTGTTTTTT	CASSLRGNEKLFF
TRBV7-9	-	TRBD1	TRBJ1-2	TGTGCCATCAGTGACGGGACAGGGGATGGCTACACCTTC	CAISDGTGDGYTF
TRBV2	-	-	TRBJ2-5	TGTGCCAGCAGGACCGGGAGTTCCGAGGCCCAGTACTTC	CASRTGSSEAQYF
TRBV10-3	many	-	TRBJ1-5	TGTGCCATCAGTGAGTTTTCACGGGGACCGGGGCCCCAGCATTTT	CAISEFSRGPGPQHF
TRBV7-9	-	TRBD2	TRBJ2-7	TGTGCCAGCAGCCCCGGGACTAGGGAGCAGTACTTC	CASSPGTREQYF
TRBV5-1	few	-	TRBJ2-2	TGCGCCAGCAGCTCCCTCCGTAGCGTAACCGGGGAGCTGTTTTTT	CASSSLRSVTGELFF
TRBV4-1	many	-	TRBJ1-6	TGCGCCAGCAGCCAACAGGATTCACCCCTCCACTTT	CASSQQDSPLHF
TRBV6-5	few	-	TRBJ1-1	TGTGCCAGCAGACCGAGGGGGGATTTGAACACTGAAGCTTTCTTT	CASRPRGDLNTEAFF
TRBV12-3/TRBV12-4	many	-	TRBJ2-2	TGTGCCAGCAGTTCCCAGGGGACCGGGGAGCTGTTTTTT	CASSSQGTGELFF
TRBV7-2	-	TRBD2	TRBJ2-5	TGTGCCAGCAGCTTAGCCAGCGGGGCCCAGTACTTC	CASSLASGAQYF
TRBV5-4	-	-	TRBJ2-7	TGTGCCAGCAGCTCCTCGCGGGGGCCCTCCTACGAGCAGTACTTC	CASSSSRGPSYEQYF